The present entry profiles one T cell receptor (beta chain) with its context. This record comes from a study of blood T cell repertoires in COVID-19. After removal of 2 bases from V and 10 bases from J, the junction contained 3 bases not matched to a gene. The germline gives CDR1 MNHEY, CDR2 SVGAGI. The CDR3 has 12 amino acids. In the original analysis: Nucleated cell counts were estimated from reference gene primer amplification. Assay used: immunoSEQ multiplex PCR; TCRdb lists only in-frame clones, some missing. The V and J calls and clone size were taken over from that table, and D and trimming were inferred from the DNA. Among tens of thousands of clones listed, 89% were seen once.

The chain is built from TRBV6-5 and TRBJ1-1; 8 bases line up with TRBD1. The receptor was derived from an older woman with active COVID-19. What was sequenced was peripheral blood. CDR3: CASSYPRGLAFF. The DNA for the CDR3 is TGTGCCAGCAGTTACCCCAGGGGGCTAGCTTTCTTT.